These 16 T cell receptor beta chains were all obtained from the same sample, sequenced in a study of shared clonotypes between healthy human individuals. The table came from immunoSEQ multiplex PCR; TCRdb's copy has only in-frame clones and leaves some out. Found here are around 1.9 million clones, around 95% of them singletons; the top ten hold around 1.7%. Naive-designated CD8 cells lacked CD45RO, were positively enriched for CCR7, and omitted terminally differentiated effector memory CD45RA+ cells. The sample taken for sequencing was naive CD8+ T cells from PBMCs. All receptors derive from a man younger than 30 in good health. Some clones in this sample may be carry-over from other donors' samples.

The V call is TRBV30, the J call TRBJ2-1; D possibly corresponds to TRBD2 (5 bases). Trimming shortened V by 5 bases and J by 5 bases, and 10 bases separated the two germline ends. Looked up from germline, CDR1 is GTSNPN and CDR2 is SVGIG (reference sequence). The CDR3 length is 12 residues. The CDR3 bases are TGTGCCTGGGACGGACTCAACAATGAGCAGTTCTTC. Translated, it gives CAWDGLNNEQFF. The whole variable domain, remainder taken from reference TRBV30 and TRBJ2-1, is SQTIHQWPATLVQPVGSPLSLECTVEGTSNPNLYWYRQAAGRGLQLLFYSVGIGQISSEVPQNLSASRPQDRQFILSSKKLLLSDSGFYLCAWDGLNNEQFFGPGTRLTVL.

The gene calls are TRBV5-1 and TRBJ1-5, with D possibly TRBD1 on 5 matching bases. Per the germline V gene, CDR1 is SGHRS and CDR2 is YFSETQ. This CDR3 has 15 amino acids. The V and J ends lost 0 bases and 10 bases respectively, with 17 bases between them. The CDR3 nucleotides read TGCGCCAGCAGCTTGGCCGGGGGGAAGGACGGTCCCCAGCATTTT. This gives the protein CASSLAGGKDGPQHF.

The chain carries TRBV25-1 and TRBJ2-7; weak D call: TRBD1 (6 bases). The CDR3 covers 13 residues. V was trimmed by 4 bases and J by 2 bases, leaving 9 bases between them. The germline gives CDR1 MGHDK, CDR2 SYGVNS. CDR3 residues: CASSAGHTYEQYF. The CDR3 DNA follows: TGTGCCAGCAGTGCGGGACACACCTACGAGCAGTACTTC.

CDR3 DNA sequence: TGTGCCAGCAGTCCCAGGGTTCGGGGCTACACCTTC. Translating gives CASSPRVRGYTF. The rearrangement uses TRBV28 and TRBJ1-2, with D perhaps TRBD1 (5 bases). CDR3 length: 12 amino acids. Trimming removed 5 bases at V and 8 bases at J, with 12 bases between. Germline loops: CDR1 MDHEN, CDR2 SYDVKM.

The chain has TRBV14 and TRBJ2-7, with no clear D. The length of the CDR3 is 12 residues. V was cut by 0 bases and J by 7 bases, with 7 bases left in between. Germline V gene sequence: CDR1 SGHDN, CDR2 FVKESK. The CDR3 sequence is CASSQDKLEQYF. The CDR3 DNA reads TGTGCCAGCAGCCAAGATAAACTTGAGCAGTACTTC.

The CDR3 bases are TGCGCCAGCAGCTTTGACGCTTTGGGATTTGGTTTGGAGACCCAGTACTTC. Its translation is CASSFDALGFGLETQYF. V is TRBV5-1 and J is TRBJ2-5; D uncertain. Trimming shortened V by 2 bases and J by 5 bases, and 22 bases separated the two germline ends. The CDR3 totals 17 residues. CDR1 is SGHRS, CDR2 YFSETQ, per germline.

The chain links TRBV28 to TRBJ1-5; possible D gene TRBD1, 5 bases. CDR1 and CDR2 (germline): MDHEN, SYDVKM. The V end lost 3 bases, the J end lost 0 bases, and 9 bases lay between the germline ends. The CDR3 extends over 15 amino acids. The CDR3 DNA is TGTGCCAGCAGTTTTCATCAGGGTAGCAATCAGCCCCAGCATTTT. Its protein product is CASSFHQGSNQPQHF.

The chain employs TRBV6-1 and TRBJ1-2, with TRBD1 as a possible D gene (5 bases). Per germline, CDR1 MNHNS and CDR2 SASEGT. The CDR3 runs to 13 residues. V was cut by 7 bases and J by 4 bases, with 13 bases left in between. The DNA for the CDR3 is TGTGCCAGCATTATCTGGGGGGGCTATGGCTACACCTTC. Its translation is CASIIWGGYGYTF.

This rearrangement joins TRBV4-2 to TRBJ2-7, with TRBD2 matching 13 bases. The germline V gene has CDR1 LGHNA and CDR2 YNFKEQ. V lost 0 bases to trimming and J lost 2 bases; unmatched junction nucleotides: 4. The CDR3 runs 17 residues. The CDR3 nucleotides read TGTGCCAGCAGCCAAGAACAACTAGCGGGAGGGACCTACGAGCAGTACTTC. This translates into CASSQEQLAGGTYEQYF.

For the CDR3, the DNA is TGTGCCAGCAGCCGATTTTTGGCGGGAGCTCGAGATACGCAGTATTTT. Protein: CASSRFLAGARDTQYF. V is TRBV7-7 and J is TRBJ2-3; 7 nucleotides match TRBD2. Germline V gives CDR1 SSHAT, CDR2 FNYEAQ (reference sequence). CDR3 length: 16 residues. V lost 5 bases, J lost 5 bases, and 13 bases stayed unmatched.

The DNA for the CDR3 is TGTGCCAGCAGGAGACAGGGGGCTTCTTGGTCCTACAATGAGCAGTTCTTC. Translating it yields CASRRQGASWSYNEQFF. The gene calls are TRBV27 and TRBJ2-1; 10 bases agree with TRBD1. Unmatched junction bases numbered 9, after V lost 6 bases and J lost 1 base. The germline CDR1 and CDR2 sequences are MNHEY and SMNVEV (reference sequence). The CDR3 spans 17 residues.

This chain joins TRBV9 and TRBJ2-2, with TRBD1 as a possible D gene (5 bases). V lost 4 bases and J 8 bases, leaving 12 bases between the germline ends. From germline, CDR1 is SGDLS and CDR2 YYNGEE. The CDR3 is 13 residues long. The CDR3 DNA reads as TGTGCCAGCAGCCTGGGGCATGATGGGGAGCTGTTTTTT. Translation gives CASSLGHDGELFF.

The chain employs TRBV11-2 and TRBJ1-5, with D perhaps matching TRBD1 (5 bases). The CDR3 is 16 amino acids. The germline V and J ends were trimmed by 1 base and 6 bases, with 16 bases remaining between them. The V gene's germline CDR1 is SGHAT and CDR2 FQNNGV. CDR3 sequence (DNA): TGTGCCAGCAGCTTAGCCCCTTTAGGGGCTGGTCAGCCCCAGCATTTT. It yields the protein CASSLAPLGAGQPQHF.

Details on this clone: Relative to the germline gene, one junction end is altered; a read error may explain this. The rearrangement uses TRBV4-3 and TRBJ2-7; the D is unclear. This CDR3 spans 14 amino acids. Per the germline V gene, CDR1 is LGHNA and CDR2 is YSLEER. This CDR3 reads CASTPSPTSDEQYF. The CDR3 DNA is TGCGCCAGCACCCCCTCCCCAACCTCCGACGAGCAGTACTTC.

The chain recombines TRBV4-1 with TRBJ2-5, with TRBD1 matching over 7 bases. TRBJ2-7 explains the end of the DNA better; the J call may be wrong. This CDR3 has 16 residues. CDR1 is MGHRA, CDR2 YSYEKL, per germline. CDR3: CASSQHYPGQSYEQYF. As DNA, the CDR3 is TGCGCCAGCAGCCAACATTATCCGGGACAGTCCTACGAGCAGTACTTC.

This rearrangement joins TRBV27 to TRBJ2-1; D possibly matches TRBD1 or TRBD2 (5 bases each). This CDR3 has 14 residues. The V gene lost 3 bases and the J gene lost 8 bases, with 14 bases spanning the gap. Germline V lookup: CDR1 MNHEY, CDR2 SMNVEV (reference sequence). DNA of the CDR3: TGTGCCAGCAGTTTCGGGACCCAGGGTTATGAGCAGTTCTTC. It codes for CASSFGTQGYEQFF.